The following is a TCR beta chain sequence with its context. The repertoire was sequenced with immunoSEQ multiplex PCR; TCRdb's copy has only in-frame clones and lacks some. Here the sample spans 200,000 to 250,000 clones, approximately 84% being singletons. The data are from a study of blood T cell repertoires in COVID-19. Germline CDR1 reads DFQATT; CDR2 reads SNEGSKA (reference sequence). CDR3 size: 10 residues. Deletions cut 5 bases from V and 4 bases from J, with 5 bases between. This TCR derives from a man aged 50 to 60 with acute or convalescent COVID-19. The sample consisted of peripheral blood. This sequence joins TRBV20-1 and TRBJ1-1; D remains unclear. This chain's CDR3 is CSAWSTEAFF. The CDR3 DNA reads as TGCAGTGCTTGGAGCACTGAAGCTTTCTTT.